A single T cell receptor (beta chain) is shown here with its context. Its target is unknown. These data originate in a study of shared clonotypes between healthy human individuals. Study-level findings and limits: Sharing of clonotypes among donors was expected to vary with sequencing depth.

The unsorted samples had 100 million or so PBMCs used for genomic DNA. V was pared by 0 bases and J by 6 bases, with 7 bases between. There are 13 residues in the CDR3. Germline CDR1 SGHKS, CDR2 YYEKEE (reference sequence). Execution of the assay was at deep level. Assay used: immunoSEQ multiplex PCR; TCRdb lists only in-frame clones, some missing. This table holds 400,000 to 600,000 clones, over 75% found once. Sequenced input: PBMCs. The source of this sequence is a woman between 40 and 55 years old in good health. Some clones in this sample may be carry-over from other donors' samples. This sequence joins TRBV5-5 and TRBJ2-1; D possibly corresponds to TRBD1 (5 bases). CDR3 in DNA: TGTGCCAGCAGCTTGGGGCAGGGCAATGAGCAGTTCTTC. As protein: CASSLGQGNEQFF.